This T cell receptor beta chain was profiled in a study of cytotoxic CD8 clonotypes in ibrutinib-treated CLL (dated by TCRdb to 2020 to 2023). About the study as a whole: In this cohort, around 14 patients were treatment-naive and roughly ten were relapsed/refractory, while approximately 18 had unmutated IGHV. Samples averaged 255,043 productive templates and just under 95,000 productive rearrangements. Patients were still on ibrutinib when every remission and progressive disease sample was collected. Responses were partial in some 24 patients and complete in 2; after median around 72 months follow-up, 14 stayed in remission and approximately 12 progressed. Samples at response were collected after a median of roughly 13 months of treatment, with a range of about 6 to 40 months. Longitudinal samples were available for about 30% of the roughly 86 trial participants. Cryopreserved peripheral blood mononuclear cells were collected before treatment, at response, and at either disease progression or sustained remission.

On this clone: The antigen it recognizes is unknown. The sample holds no much larger clone one base away, and base qualities are not on file.

On a MiSeq, deep resolution sequencing aimed for a depth between 1 in 1 million and 1 in 200,000 T cells, with each clonotype covered 10x on average. The immunoSEQ hsTCRB Kit was used to generate TCR beta libraries. The authors' pipeline ran thus. ImmunoSEQ Data Assistant and ImmunoSEQ Analyzer were used for data analysis, and V, D and J genes were assigned according to IMGT definitions. Clonality, which ranges from 0 to 1, was calculated by subtracting the normalized Shannon entropy of productive rearrangement frequencies from one. Only overrepresented clonotypes making up at least 0.05% of each patient's repertoire were included in the public clonotype analysis. Roughly 13 age-matched healthy donor repertoires from immuneACCESS were used as controls for clonality. The clones in this table, taken by TCRdb from immuneACCESS, are in-frame only. Not every clone is retained; where verified, under half of the shortfall comes from an unresolved V gene, and the cause of the rest is unknown. The D gene and trimming were derived from the DNA, and the V and J assignments and clone size from that table. Here the sample has roughly 150,000 clones; about 78% occur a single time. Of the sample, 5% to 5.5% is held by the ten largest clones.

Trimmed from V: 5 bases; trimmed from J: 13 bases; junction bases lacking a gene match: 3. The germline V gene sets CDR1 to SGHTA and CDR2 to FQGNSA. The CDR3 numbers 12 residues from cysteine through phenylalanine. Only the CDR3 portion is preserved as DNA: 36 bases, with reading frame beginning at the first base. Study-wide conclusions, independent of this receptor: Sampling times were not matched between patients in sustained remission and patients whose disease was progressing, and lymph node repertoires were not examined. Public clonotypes were rare and either shrank or stayed stable during treatment, and the rise in clonality at ibrutinib response reflected expansion of private clonotypes. Baseline clonality exceeded that of age-matched healthy donors and correlated strongly with circulating CD8+ T-cell counts. An increase in clonality was observed at ibrutinib response, with clonality remaining stable during sustained remission and falling back toward baseline at progression.

The time point tag for this specimen amounts to: around 25 months on ibrutinib. For TCR beta library preparation, around 1.9 micrograms of genomic DNA were extracted from the cryopreserved PBMCs. Longitudinal blood samples from CLL patients on ibrutinib monotherapy were analyzed using high-throughput TCR beta sequencing. Patients were enrolled in a phase 2 open-label single-center ibrutinib monotherapy trial. This sequence originates from a human donor with chronic lymphocytic leukemia. The material was PBMCs, obtained after 24 months of ibrutinib treatment. Recombination joined TRBV7-2 with TRBJ1-6, with 9 bases aligning to TRBD1. The CDR3 amino acid sequence is: CASSLDRGPLHF. The nucleotide sequence reads TGTGCCAGCAGCCTGGACAGGGGCCCCCTCCACTTT.